This T cell receptor (beta chain) came from a study of pediatric ulcerative colitis (dated by TCRdb to between 2017 and 2020). With regard to the full study: Pancolitis was present in over 5 ulcerative colitis patients and left-sided colitis in two, and histology consistent with ulcerative colitis was found in all of these patients. Roughly nine newly diagnosed, treatment-naive pediatric ulcerative colitis patients and a few non-IBD control children each provided paired blood and rectal samples. By Pediatric Ulcerative Colitis Activity Index, a couple of patients had mild disease, several had moderate disease and three had acute severe colitis. The paper's findings and limits, for the study overall: Significantly higher autologous blood-rectal clonal overlap was found in ulcerative colitis patients than in controls, which suggested increased T cell trafficking to inflamed tissue. For technical reasons, the blood samples of a couple of patients yielded substantially fewer templates, so those samples were excluded from the blood-rectal overlap analysis. A couple of rectal CDR3 clonotypes were found in every ulcerative colitis patient but in no control. Controls, mild-moderate and acute severe colitis patients were separated by rectal repertoire features, and reduced rectal diversity due to clonal expansions was observed in acute severe colitis. Only four individuals were included in the healthy control group, which was small. Because repertoires were derived from total lymphocyte DNA, patterns in rare subsets such as regulatory T cells may not have been reflected.

To note about this clone: Which antigen it targets is not known. The sample holds no much larger clone one base away, and base qualities are not on file.

No immunosuppressive medication had been given to the ulcerative colitis patients before the diagnostic colonoscopy. A blood sample was obtained concurrently with the colonoscopy. The Wizard kit (Promega) was used to extract genomic DNA from both blood and intestinal samples. Rearranged CDR3 beta regions were amplified from genomic DNA with multiplex V and J primers using the immunoSEQ TRB Survey service. To keep sequencing depth the same across samples, survey-level depth of up to 500,000 reads per sample was applied. Libraries were purified and pooled, and sequencing was performed on Illumina technology. Per the original workflow: immunoSEQ online tools were used for productive clonality, sample overlap, pairwise scatters, CDR3 beta length, V/D/J gene usage and productiveness. Calculated diversity was defined as the number of unique rearrangements divided by total templates times 100, and Shannon and Simpson indices were additionally computed. Z-score normalized data were analyzed by principal component analysis with the R prcomp function and the ggbiplot package. Blood-rectal clonal overlap within each subject was quantified with Morisita's index. TCRdb stores this immuneACCESS table with in-frame sequences only. Part of the clones is absent; in the studies checked, under half of the shortfall reflects unresolved V genes, and no reason is known for the rest. V, J and clone size reflect that table, while D and trimming were determined from the DNA. Within this sample are approximately 60,000 clones, with approximately 87% of them counted one time only. The top ten clonotypes cover around 3.5% of the sample.

From V the trimming removes 5 bases and from J it removes 2 bases, while the gene matches leave 9 bases of the junction unaccounted for. In the germline V gene, CDR1 corresponds to SGHTA and CDR2 to FQGNSA. The CDR3 measures 17 amino acids from cysteine to phenylalanine. CDR3 DNA only is kept here, 51 bases in frame from base 1. The sample taken for sequencing was blood. The chain uses TRBV7-2 and TRBJ2-7, with TRBD2 matching 13 junction bases. The clonotype was recovered from a boy between 10 and 17 years old with severe ulcerative colitis. The base sequence is TGTGCCAGCAGCCCGTCTCCGGGACTAGCGGGGCCCTACGAGCAGTACTTC. Protein translation: CASSPSPGLAGPYEQYF.